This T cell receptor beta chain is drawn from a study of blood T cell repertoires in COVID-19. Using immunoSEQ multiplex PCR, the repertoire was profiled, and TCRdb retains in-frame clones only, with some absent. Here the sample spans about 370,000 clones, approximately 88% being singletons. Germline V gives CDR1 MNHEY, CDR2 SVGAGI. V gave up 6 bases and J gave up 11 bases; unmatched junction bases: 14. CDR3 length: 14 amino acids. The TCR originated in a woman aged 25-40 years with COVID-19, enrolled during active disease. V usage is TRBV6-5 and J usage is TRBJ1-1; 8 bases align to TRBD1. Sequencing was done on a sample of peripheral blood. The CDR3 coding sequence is TGTGCCAGCAGACCAGACAGGGGCTTAATCGTGGCTTTCTTT. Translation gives CASRPDRGLIVAFF.